The rows below give T cell receptor beta chains drawn from one sample of a study of blood T cell repertoires in COVID-19. Profiled with immunoSEQ multiplex PCR; TCRdb holds only in-frame clones, not every one. The data hold about 160,000 clones, with approximately 80% observed a single time. Material: peripheral blood. The receptors stem from a woman aged 80 or over with active or convalescent COVID-19. CDR3s include the opening cysteine and the closing phenylalanine or tryptophan. Fields, in order: D gene, clone size, V gene, J gene, CDR3 DNA, CDR3 protein. A D gene is named only where the DNA matches it firmly. Rows give clone size only sometimes, using once, few, many, or a class for an expanded clone.

.,.,TRBV6-2/TRBV6-3,TRBJ1-4,TGTGCCAGCAGTTATGGAGCAACTAATGAAAAACTGTTTTTT,CASSYGATNEKLFF
.,once,TRBV7-2,TRBJ2-7,TGTGCCAGCAGCCGTTTGACAGGCTACGAGCAGTACTTC,CASSRLTGYEQYF
.,few,TRBV6-6,TRBJ1-1,TGTGCCAGCAGTTACTCAGAGGGGAACACTGAAGCTTTCTTT,CASSYSEGNTEAFF
.,.,TRBV19,TRBJ2-1,TGTGCCAGTACCGGAGGTGGATACAATGAGCAGTTCTTC,CASTGGGYNEQFF
TRBD2,once,TRBV13,TRBJ2-7,TGTGCCAGCAGCCACAAGCGGGGAGGAATCTACGAGCAGTACTTC,CASSHKRGGIYEQYF
TRBD1,.,TRBV19,TRBJ1-1,TGTGCCAGTAGTATTGGCCAGGGGGCGTTGAACACTGAAGCTTTCTTT,CASSIGQGALNTEAFF
TRBD1,.,TRBV6-5,TRBJ1-2,TGTGCCAGCAGTATCGGGACAGGGGGCGGCTACACCTTC,CASSIGTGGGYTF
TRBD1,.,TRBV30,TRBJ1-1,TGTGCCTGGAGTAGACAGGGGAACACTGAAGCTTTCTTT,CAWSRQGNTEAFF
TRBD1,.,TRBV6-1,TRBJ1-5,TGTGCCAGCAGTGAATTTCAGGGGGCTTACGGCAATCAGCCCCAGCATTTT,CASSEFQGAYGNQPQHF
.,.,TRBV6-5,TRBJ2-5,TGTGCCAGCAGTCTCGAGGGTTACCCGGGAGAGACCCAGTACTTC,CASSLEGYPGETQYF
.,once,TRBV4-3,TRBJ1-1,TGCGCCAGCAGCCAAGTCCCCTTAGGGGATATGAACACTGAAGCTTTCTTT,CASSQVPLGDMNTEAFF
.,.,TRBV4-3,TRBJ1-2,TGCGCCAGCAGCCACCTAGGGACAACCCGGGATGGCTACACCTTC,CASSHLGTTRDGYTF
.,once,TRBV12-3/TRBV12-4,TRBJ1-1,TGTGCCAGCAGTTTAGGGCAGATCACTGAAGCTTTCTTT,CASSLGQITEAFF
.,.,TRBV6-2/TRBV6-3,TRBJ1-5,TGTGCCAGCAGTTCCGCGTCCCTGGGGAGGAGCAATCAGCCCCAGCATTTT,CASSSASLGRSNQPQHF
.,.,TRBV19,TRBJ1-1,TGTGCCAGTAGTATGGGGGACATATTTAACACTGAAGCTTTCTTT,CASSMGDIFNTEAFF
TRBD1,.,TRBV10-2,TRBJ1-2,TGCGCCAGCAGTGAGTCTAAGGGGGCAGAAGGCTACACCTTC,CASSESKGAEGYTF
TRBD1,.,TRBV4-3,TRBJ1-6,TGCGCCAGCAGCCTCGGCCAGGGACAGGCTAATTCACCCCTCCACTTT,CASSLGQGQANSPLHF
.,few,TRBV7-8,TRBJ2-1,TGTGCCAGCAGCTTAGCAGGACAGTCTACCTACAATGAGCAGTTCTTC,CASSLAGQSTYNEQFF
.,.,TRBV18,TRBJ1-5,TGTGCCAGCTCACCGGCGGGGGACCGCAATCAGCCCCAGCATTTT,CASSPAGDRNQPQHF
.,.,TRBV3-1/TRBV3-2,TRBJ1-1,TGTGCCAGCACTTCCCCGGGTTTGAACACTGAAGCTTTCTTT,CASTSPGLNTEAFF
.,few,TRBV27,TRBJ2-5,TGTGCCGCTGCGAGAGGTGGCTCCAAGGAGACCCAGTACTTC,CAAARGGSKETQYF
.,.,TRBV12-3/TRBV12-4,TRBJ1-2,TGTGCCAGCAGCGGCGGGTATGGCTACACCTTC,CASSGGYGYTF
.,.,TRBV19,TRBJ1-5,TGTGCCACCGCGGGCTCATATAGCAATCAGCCCCAGCATTTT,CATAGSYSNQPQHF
.,.,TRBV19,TRBJ1-3,TGTGCCAGTAGTATAGATCTTGGGCGGGGGGCCGGGGCTGGAAACACCATATATTTT,CASSIDLGRGAGAGNTIYF
TRBD2,.,TRBV19,TRBJ2-1,TGTGCCAGTAGTCCGCCTCCGGGACTAGCGGGGGGGCAGAATGAGCAGTTCTTC,CASSPPPGLAGGQNEQFF
TRBD1,few,TRBV3-1/TRBV3-2,TRBJ1-2,TGTGCCAGCAGCCAAGGGTCCAACAGGGGTGTCAGCAATGGCTACACCTTC,CASSQGSNRGVSNGYTF
.,few,TRBV21-1,TRBJ1-1,TGTGCCAGCAGCAAAGAACAAGGGGACAGATACACTGAAGCTTTCTTT,CASSKEQGDRYTEAFF
.,.,TRBV27,TRBJ2-5,TGTGCCAGCAGTCCGTCTGGACTCGACCGACGGGAGACCCAGTACTTC,CASSPSGLDRRETQYF
.,.,TRBV7-2,TRBJ1-5,TGTGCCAGCAGCTTAGACGGGGGGCTTCAGCCCCAGCATTTT,CASSLDGGLQPQHF
.,.,TRBV6-5,TRBJ2-2,TGTGCCAGCAGTTACCTGAACACCGGGGAGCTGTTTTTT,CASSYLNTGELFF
TRBD1,.,TRBV5-6,TRBJ1-2,TGTGCCAGCAGCTCTCCGGGACAGGGGGCTTATGGCTACACCTTC,CASSSPGQGAYGYTF